This T cell receptor beta chain was recorded in a study of human CD4 T cells and Enterobacteriaceae (dated by TCRdb to 2020 to 2022). Overall results and qualifications from the work: Compared with specific clonotypes, broadly cross-reactive clonotypes seemed more expanded ex vivo, with 11 of 19 and about 60% of the roughly 30 falling in the top 5%. The reactivity of ex vivo clonotypes was inferred solely through the matching of nucleotide sequences to CFSE-low cultures from the same donors.

Deep-level sequencing was performed on ex vivo total memory CD4+ samples, with a detection sensitivity of one cell in 200,000. Genomic DNA was extracted from cell pellets with the QIAamp DNA Micro Kit, and its quantity and purity were checked by spectrophotometry. Amplification of TCR Vbeta CDR3 regions was performed with the immunoSEQ multiplex PCR assay. The Illumina HiSeq platform was used to sequence the amplicons. Each retrieved sequence was 87 nucleotides long and included the CDR3 region. As for the original processing: A unique productive TCR Vbeta nucleotide sequence was defined as a clonotype and was quantified by productive template frequency from ImmunoSEQ Analyzer V3.0. A threshold at the top 5th percentile of each frequency-ranked repertoire was used to define expanded clonotypes. Repertoire overlap was calculated as Chao-Jaccard with the R package fossil and was visualized by nonmetric multidimensional scaling with the R package MASS. TCRdb's version of the immuneACCESS table is confined to in-frame rearrangements and falls short of the full clone set. An unresolved V gene accounts for under half of the shortfall where checked; the remainder is of unknown origin. The DNA was the basis for D and trimming; V, J and clone size are from that table. The sample yields roughly 30,000 clones; approximately 84% were counted once. Around 1.7% of the sample rests with the top ten.

V is reduced by 9 bases and J by 4 bases, leaving a spacing of 18 bases between them. Taken from the germline V gene, the CDR1 and CDR2 loops are MNHNS and SASEGT. The CDR3 starts with the cysteine, ends with the phenylalanine, and has 14 residues. The sequence is cut down to CDR3 DNA, 42 bases in frame from base 1. On a FACSAria III, memory CD4+ T cells were FACS-sorted to over 95% purity, defined as all CD4+ cells except CD45RA+CCR7+CD95- naive cells. Blood from healthy donors was obtained from blood donation centers in Switzerland. Total CD4+ T cells and monocytes were enriched by positive selection with CD4 and CD14 magnetic microbeads. CD8+, CD14+, CD16+, CD56+, CD19+ and CD25-bright cells were excluded before sorting. In a couple of blood donors, total memory CD4+ T cells were sequenced directly ex vivo to assess in vivo expansion of bacteria-reactive clonotypes. Peripheral blood mononuclear cells were isolated from donor blood using Ficoll-Paque Plus.

Concerning this clone: No antigen is known for it. No much larger clonotype is one base removed from it; base qualities were not supplied.

The chain is encoded by TRBV6-1 joined to TRBJ1-1; the D gene identity is not certain. Material for sequencing was memory CD4+ T cells from blood. Read against the paper, the sample's cell subset or site label means: total memory CD4 T cells sorted directly ex vivo, unstimulated. This sequence was found in a human donor in good health. The CDR3 has the sequence CASTLGPQSTEAFF. The DNA is as follows: TGTGCCAGTACCCTCGGGCCCCAAAGCACTGAAGCTTTCTTT.